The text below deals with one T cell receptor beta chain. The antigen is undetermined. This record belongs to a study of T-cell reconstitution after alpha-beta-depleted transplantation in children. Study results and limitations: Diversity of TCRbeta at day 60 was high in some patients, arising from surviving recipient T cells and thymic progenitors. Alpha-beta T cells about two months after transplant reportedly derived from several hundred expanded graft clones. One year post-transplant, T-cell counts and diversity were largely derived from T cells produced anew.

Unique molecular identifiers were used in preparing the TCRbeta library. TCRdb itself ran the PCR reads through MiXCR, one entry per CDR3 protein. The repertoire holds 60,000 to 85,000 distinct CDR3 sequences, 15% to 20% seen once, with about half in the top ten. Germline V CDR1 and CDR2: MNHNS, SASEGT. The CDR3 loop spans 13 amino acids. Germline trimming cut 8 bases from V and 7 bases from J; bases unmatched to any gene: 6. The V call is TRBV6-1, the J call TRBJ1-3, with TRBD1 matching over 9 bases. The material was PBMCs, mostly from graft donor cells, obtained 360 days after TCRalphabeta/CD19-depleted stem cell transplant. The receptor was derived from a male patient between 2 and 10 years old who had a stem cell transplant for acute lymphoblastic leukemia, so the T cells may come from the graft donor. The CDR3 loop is CASATGGANTIYF. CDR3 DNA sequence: TGTGCCAGCGCAACAGGGGGCGCGAACACCATATATTTT.